Presented here are 27 T cell receptor beta chains from one specimen sequenced in a study of T cells in women clearing cervical HPV infection. Measured with immunoSEQ multiplex PCR; TCRdb has only the in-frame clones, and not every one. The table lists tens of thousands of clones. The sample taken for sequencing was blood buffy coat. All receptors derive from a woman aged 18 to 75 with a cervical HPV16 infection that either progressed to CIN3+ or cleared (not recorded which).

Comment on this clone: The read finishes 3 residues shy of the CDR3 end, and the germline J gene is used to complete it. This chain uses TRBV20-1 with TRBJ2-5; D is possibly TRBD1 (6 bases). With 5 bases removed from V and 5 bases from J, the gap between germline ends came to 9 bases. Germline-derived CDR1 and CDR2 are DFQATT and SNEGSKA (reference sequence). CDR3 length: 11 residues. The CDR3 bases that were read are TGCAGTGCTCGGGACAAGGAGACC. Amino acids: CSARDKET. The full CDR3 is CSARDKETQYF.

In the case of this clone: The read terminates 3 residues ahead of where the CDR3 ends, so the germline J gene completes it. The chain employs TRBV20-1 and TRBJ2-5, with D perhaps TRBD1 (5 bases). This CDR3 is 12 amino acids long. Germline V gene lookup returns CDR1 DFQATT and CDR2 SNEGSKA (reference sequence). V lost 2 bases to trimming and J lost 4 bases, with 8 bases between them. CDR3 DNA, as far as it was read: TGCAGTGCTAGATTTGACAGAGAGACC. This gives the protein CSARFDRET. The entire CDR3 protein is CSARFDRETQYF.

About this clone itself: The read comes to an end 3 residues before the CDR3 does, leaving the germline J gene to fill in the end. The J gene is TRBJ2-1, the V gene TRBV29-1; 10 bases align to TRBD2. Trimming at V came to 4 bases and at J to 4 bases, leaving 1 base not matched to a gene. The CDR3 is made up of 13 amino acids. Looked up from germline, CDR1 is SQVTM and CDR2 is ANQGSEA. CDR3 amino acids: CSVGTSGYNEQFF. CDR3 DNA (partial): TGCAGCGTTGGGACTAGCGGATACAATGAG.

Note on this clone: The read is 3 residues too short to cover the CDR3 end, so that end is filled in from the germline J gene. The rearrangement joins TRBV14 to TRBJ1-1, with D possibly being TRBD1 (5 bases). CDR3 size: 13 residues. Trimming pared 4 bases from V and 7 bases from J, leaving 13 bases between. Germline V gene sequence: CDR1 SGHDN, CDR2 FVKESK. The sequenced part of the CDR3 DNA is TGTGCCAGCAGCCCACAGGTACGAGGTGAA. Translating gives CASSPQVRGE. The full CDR3 protein reads CASSPQVRGEAFF.

As regards this clone: The read terminates 3 residues before the CDR3 end, so the remaining end is supplied by the germline J gene. The J gene is TRBJ1-3, the V gene TRBV14, with D uncertain. CDR3 size: 13 residues. The V gene lost 5 bases and the J gene lost 0 bases, with 5 bases spanning the gap. The germline V gene encodes CDR1 SGHDN and CDR2 FVKESK. CDR3 amino acids: CASSTSSGNTIYF. The sequenced part of the CDR3 DNA is TGTGCCAGCAGCACATCCTCTGGAAACACC.

Concerning this clone: Coverage ceases 3 residues before the CDR3 finishes, and the germline J gene fills in the end. The chain links TRBV18 to TRBJ1-1; D not certain. This CDR3 has 16 residues. The germline gives CDR1 KGHSH, CDR2 LQKENI. Between the trimmed V and J ends, which lost 0 bases and 1 base, there was a span of 12 bases. The CDR3 loop reads CASSPPNQVSNTEAFF. CDR3 DNA (partial): TGTGCCAGCTCACCACCGAACCAGGTCTCGAACACTGAA.

Notes on this clone: The DNA ends 3 residues before the CDR3 does, and the rest of the CDR3 is filled in from the germline J gene. The chain recombines TRBV13 with TRBJ2-5; 10 bases are shared with TRBD2. Germline V lookup: CDR1 PRHDT, CDR2 FYEKMQ (reference sequence). The CDR3 extends over 13 amino acids. With V trimmed by 10 bases and J by 7 bases, 9 bases remained unmatched. Incomplete CDR3 DNA: TGTGCCACCGCGCTAGCGGGAGCTGGGACC. It yields the protein CATALAGAGT. The full CDR3 is CATALAGAGTQYF. Filled out from reference TRBV13 and TRBJ2-5, the complete variable domain reads AAGVIQSPRHLIKEKRETATLKCYPIPRHDTVYWYQQGPGQDPQFLISFYEKMQSDKGSIPDRFSAQQFSDYHSELNMSSLELGDSALYFCATALAGAGTQYFGPGTRLLVL.

Concerning this clone: The CDR3 end lies 3 residues beyond the end of the read and is filled in from the germline J gene. The chain is built from TRBV18 and TRBJ1-6, with 7 bases lining up with TRBD1. Germline V lookup: CDR1 KGHSH, CDR2 LQKENI. Losses at the gene ends were 1 base for V and 7 bases for J; bases not matched to a gene: 7. The CDR3 runs 16 residues. The CDR3 bases that were read are TGTGCCAGCTCACCACGGGCAGGGGGGAGCAATTCACCC. This sequence encodes CASSPRAGGSNSP. Given in full, the CDR3 is CASSPRAGGSNSPLHF.

The CDR3 DNA, read in part, is TGTGCCACAGGACAGTTCTCTGGGGCCAACGTC. Residues: CATGQFSGANV. The whole CDR3 protein reads CATGQFSGANVLTF. This chain connects TRBV7-6 to TRBJ2-6; perhaps TRBD1 as D (6 bases). The read terminates 3 residues ahead of where the CDR3 ends, so the germline J gene completes it. CDR3 length equals 14 residues. Between the trimmed V and J ends, which lost 10 bases and 0 bases, there was a span of 10 bases. Germline values: CDR1 SGHVS, CDR2 FNYEAQ.

In the case of this clone: Read data end 3 residues before the CDR3 end; the end is taken from the germline J gene. The chain employs TRBV29-1 and TRBJ2-5, with 7 positions matching TRBD1. The CDR3 is 13 amino acids. Germline V gene lookup returns CDR1 SQVTM and CDR2 ANQGSEA. V was clipped by 7 bases and J by 5 bases; unmatched bases: 10. The CDR3 here is CSGYRGFRETQYF. The sequenced CDR3 bases are TGCAGCGGTTACAGGGGTTTTCGGGAGACC.

Details on this clone: The observed sequence ends 3 residues before the CDR3 terminus, with the missing tail filled in from the germline J gene. This chain uses TRBV7-9 with TRBJ1-2, with a tentative D call TRBD1 (6 bases). The CDR3 has 14 residues. Germline lookup yields CDR1 SEHNR and CDR2 FQNEAQ (reference sequence). The CDR3 bases that were read are TGTGCCAGCAGTGGCGGCAGGGGATCCTACGAC. Protein product: CASSGGRGSYD. The whole CDR3 protein reads CASSGGRGSYDYTF. Combining the CDR3 with reference TRBV7-9 and TRBJ1-2 gives the whole variable domain DTGVSQNPRHKITKRGQNVTFRCDPISEHNRLYWYRQTLGQGPEFLTYFQNEAQLEKSRLLSDRFSAERPKGSFSTLEIQRTEQGDSAMYLCASSGGRGSYDYTFGSGTRLTVV.

Comment on this clone: The read halts 3 residues ahead of the CDR3 end, with the missing end drawn from the germline J gene. This chain joins TRBV30 and TRBJ2-3; the match to TRBD2 covers 11 bases. J was trimmed by 2 bases and V by 4 bases; bases with no gene match: 5. The germline V gene encodes CDR1 GTSNPN and CDR2 SVGIG (reference sequence). CDR3 length: 15 residues. CDR3 DNA (partial): TGTGCCTGGAACATACTAGCGGGAGACACAGATACG. The encoded protein is CAWNILAGDTDT. The CDR3 reads in full as CAWNILAGDTDTQYF.

As for this clone: The sequenced fragment ends 3 residues before the CDR3 boundary, so the rest is inferred from the germline J gene. The J gene is TRBJ1-1, the V gene TRBV18; possibly TRBD1 for D (5 bases). The germline CDR1 and CDR2 sequences are KGHSH and LQKENI. This CDR3 contains 13 residues. Partial CDR3 DNA: TGTGCCAGCTCACCAAAAGGAGGGGTCGGA. It translates to CASSPKGGVG. The full-length CDR3 reads as CASSPKGGVGAFF. The variable domain in full, completed from reference TRBV18 and TRBJ1-1, reads NAGVMQNPRHLVRRRGQEARLRCSPMKGHSHVYWYRQLPEEGLKFMVYLQKENIIDESGMPKERFSAEFPKEGPSILRIQQVVRGDSAAYFCASSPKGGVGAFFGQGTRLTVV.

To note about this clone: The read terminates 3 residues ahead of where the CDR3 ends, so the germline J gene completes it. The V and J genes are TRBV6-2 or TRBV6-3 and TRBJ2-2; 11 nucleotides align to TRBD1. The length of the CDR3 is 13 residues. V lost 11 bases, J lost 6 bases, and 5 bases stayed unmatched. CDR1 and CDR2 from the germline V gene are MNHEY and SVGEGT. CDR3 loop: CACGQGASGELFF. CDR3 DNA, as far as it was read: TGTGCCTGCGGACAGGGGGCATCCGGGGAG.

On this clone itself: The read halts 3 residues ahead of the CDR3 end, with the missing end drawn from the germline J gene. The chain carries TRBV11-1 and TRBJ2-5; 8 bases fit TRBD1. V was pared by 5 bases and J by 4 bases, with 9 bases of the junction left unmatched. Germline V CDR1 and CDR2: SGHAT, FQDESV (reference sequence). The CDR3 sequence is 15 residues long. Incomplete CDR3 DNA: TGTGCCAGCAGCGGACGGACAGGGCTAATAGAGACC. Translation: CASSGRTGLIET. In full, the CDR3 is CASSGRTGLIETQYF.

Note on this clone: The read terminates 3 residues ahead of where the CDR3 ends, so the germline J gene completes it. V and J are TRBV7-2 and TRBJ2-7; D is undetermined. CDR3 length: 17 amino acids. V lost 0 bases to trimming and J lost 2 bases, with 17 bases between them. In germline, CDR1 is SGHTA, CDR2 FQGNSA. Here the CDR3 reads CASSLARSESNPYEQYF. CDR3 DNA, as far as it was read: TGTGCCAGCAGCTTAGCGCGGTCTGAATCTAATCCCTACGAG.

A note on this clone: The CDR3 goes on 3 residues after the read ends, and that part is filled in from the germline J gene. This chain joins TRBV5-5 and TRBJ2-2, with a weak D call TRBD1 (5 bases). Germline V gene lookup returns CDR1 SGHKS and CDR2 YYEKEE (reference sequence). The CDR3 is 15 residues long. The CDR3: CASSLGHLGANVLFF. The covered CDR3 bases are TGTGCCAGCAGCTTGGGGCACTTAGGGGCCAACGTG.

Remarks on this clone: The read terminates 3 residues ahead of where the CDR3 ends, so the germline J gene completes it. V gene TRBV12-5 combines with J gene TRBJ1-5; 7 bases are a match to TRBD1. V gave up 3 bases and J gave up 5 bases; unmatched junction bases: 7. The CDR3 is 15 amino acids. Germline V gene sequence: CDR1 LGHNT, CDR2 FRNRAP. The CDR3 region is CASGFETGNHQPQHF. The DNA read from the CDR3 is TGTGCTAGTGGTTTCGAGACAGGGAATCATCAGCCC.

A note on this clone: The CDR3 is cut off 3 residues early in the read; its end comes from the germline J gene. This chain joins TRBV20-1 and TRBJ2-7; 13 bases line up with TRBD2. Germline CDR1 reads DFQATT; CDR2 reads SNEGSKA (reference sequence). The CDR3 spans 13 residues. V was pared by 7 bases and J by 6 bases, with 6 bases of the junction left unmatched. The covered CDR3 bases are TGCAGTGGAGTGGGGACTAGCGGGGTCGAG. It yields the protein CSGVGTSGVE. The full CDR3 reads CSGVGTSGVEQYF.

Of note for this clone: The read is 3 residues too short to cover the CDR3 end, so that end is filled in from the germline J gene. This sequence joins TRBV20-1 and TRBJ2-7; 12 nucleotides line up with TRBD1. The CDR3 extends over 13 amino acids. V shed 5 bases, J shed 6 bases, and the junction held 5 bases outside the gene matches. CDR1 is DFQATT and CDR2 is SNEGSKA in the germline V gene (reference sequence). The CDR3 bases that were read are TGCAGTGCTGGGACAGGGGGCACGGGCGAG. Protein product: CSAGTGGTGE. The CDR3 as a whole reads CSAGTGGTGEQYF.

Concerning this clone: The read falls 3 residues short of the CDR3 end, and the missing part is taken from the germline J gene. The chain recombines TRBV5-5 with TRBJ1-1; D might be TRBD1 (5 bases). Trimming left V 0 bases short and J 0 bases short, with 6 bases between. This CDR3 has 14 residues. Germline CDR1 reads SGHKS; CDR2 reads YYEKEE (reference sequence). Incomplete CDR3 DNA: TGTGCCAGCAGCTTGGCAGGGATGAACACTGAA. Encoded protein: CASSLAGMNTE. Given in full, the CDR3 is CASSLAGMNTEAFF.

About this clone: The DNA ends 3 residues before the CDR3 does, and the rest of the CDR3 is filled in from the germline J gene. This sequence joins TRBV19 and TRBJ2-5, with TRBD2 matching over 10 bases. Germline V gene data show CDR1 as LNHDA and CDR2 as SQIVND (reference sequence). V lost 1 base to trimming and J lost 5 bases; unmatched junction nucleotides: 4. The CDR3 is made up of 15 amino acids. The CDR3 bases that were read are TGTGCCAGTAGTATAGCTAGCGGGAGAGTCGAGACC. Amino acids: CASSIASGRVET. The full CDR3 sequence reads CASSIASGRVETQYF.

Regarding this clone: The read falls 3 residues short of the CDR3 end, and the missing part is taken from the germline J gene. This sequence joins TRBV16 and TRBJ2-6; no clear D. CDR1 and CDR2 (germline): KGHSY, FQNENV. V was pared by 4 bases and J by 0 bases, with 7 bases between. CDR3 size: 15 residues. The CDR3 here is CASSPLYSGANVLTF. The part of the CDR3 DNA that was read is TGTGCCAGCAGCCCTCTTTACTCTGGGGCCAACGTC.

Concerning this clone itself: The missing CDR3 end, 3 residues past where the read stops, is filled in from the germline J gene. The rearrangement joins TRBV5-6 to TRBJ2-1, with a tentative D call TRBD2 (6 bases). The V end lost 1 base, the J end lost 6 bases, and 8 bases lay between the germline ends. The length of the CDR3 is 13 residues. Per the germline V gene, CDR1 is SGHDT and CDR2 is YYEEEE. CDR3 bases read: TGTGCCAGCAGCTTGCCTAGCGTCAATGAG. Amino acids: CASSLPSVNE. Given in full, the CDR3 is CASSLPSVNEQFF.

The part of the CDR3 DNA that was read is TGTGCCTGCCGGCTAGCGGGAGCAGATACG. Translated, it gives CACRLAGADT. The whole CDR3 sequence reads CACRLAGADTQYF. The genes are TRBV30 and TRBJ2-3; TRBD2 agrees at 10 bases. The CDR3 end falls 3 residues outside the read, so it is completed with the germline J gene. V lost 6 bases, J lost 4 bases, and 4 bases stayed unmatched. The CDR3 is 13 amino acids. Germline CDR1 GTSNPN, CDR2 SVGIG (reference sequence).

Remarks on this clone: Read sequence stops 3 residues before the CDR3 end, and the germline J gene provides the missing end. The rearrangement links TRBV28 to TRBJ2-1; TRBD1 matches 8 bases. The V gene's germline CDR1 is MDHEN and CDR2 SYDVKM. Trimming at V came to 1 base and at J to 8 bases, leaving 7 bases not matched to a gene. This CDR3 region has 15 residues. The CDR3 is CASSLYDRGEDEQFF. The CDR3 bases that were read are TGTGCCAGCAGTTTATATGACAGGGGTGAGGATGAG.

As regards this clone: The read comes to an end 3 residues before the CDR3 does, leaving the germline J gene to fill in the end. V is TRBV13 and J is TRBJ2-6; the match to TRBD1 covers 11 bases. The CDR3 runs to 18 residues. V dropped 5 bases and J dropped 0; count of bases not matched to a gene: 6. Germline V gene lookup returns CDR1 PRHDT and CDR2 FYEKMQ (reference sequence). The CDR3: CASSRGQGVPSGANVLTF. The sequenced part of the CDR3 DNA is TGTGCCAGCAGCCGGGGACAGGGGGTCCCCTCTGGGGCCAACGTC.